Sequencing of this T cell receptor (beta chain) was carried out in a study of memory CD4+ T cells and cytomegalovirus serostatus. About the research overall: This sample comes from healthy Belgian adults, under 10 CMV seropositive, about 23 seronegative.

This clone was counted a few times. The antigen remains unidentified. Under the authors' procedure: Out-of-frame sequences were removed, leaving 2 million to 2.5 million distinct TCRbeta sequences. Clones were read by immunoSEQ multiplex PCR, and TCRdb kept only the in-frame ones, dropping some. V and J calls plus clone size are reproduced from that table; the DNA served to infer D and trimming. The data contain fewer than 90,000 clones, roughly 78% of them singletons. Single viable CD3+CD4+CD8-CD45RO+ cells were sorted as the memory CD4+ T cells. CD4+ T cells were isolated by positive magnetic selection. Study findings and constraints: Of approximately 160 reported CMV TCRbeta sequences, about 70 were found in memory CD4+ repertoires.

J gave up 7 bases and V 4 bases, and 8 bases lay outside the gene matches. Germline assignment: CDR1 SEHNR and CDR2 FQNEAQ (reference sequence). CDR3 length: 15 residues. The TCR was taken from an adult in good health and CMV-seropositive. This chain joins TRBV7-9 and TRBJ1-4; the match to TRBD1 covers 8 bases. The sequenced sample was memory CD4+ T cells from blood. In DNA form, the CDR3 reads TGTGCCAGCAGCTCTCCAGGGGGCTGGTTTGAAAAACTGTTTTTT. Protein: CASSSPGGWFEKLFF.